The clone carrying this T cell receptor (beta chain) was observed a few times. These data originate in a study of identical twins. The CDR3 consists of 15 residues. V lost 7 bases to trimming and J lost 2 bases; unmatched junction nucleotides: 8. The germline gives CDR1 MNHNY, CDR2 SVGAGI (reference sequence). Each CDR3 protein gets one entry after TCRdb re-called the 5' RACE reads with MiXCR. The data show 1.5 million to 2 million distinct CDR3 sequences, more than 30% seen once. Sequenced: cord blood. The chain links TRBV6-6 to TRBJ1-5; 7 bases are a match to TRBD1. This TCR was sampled from a newborn girl in good health. The CDR3 DNA reads as TGTGCCAGCAACTCAGGCCAGGGGGGCAATCAGCCCCAGCATTTT. Its translation: CASNSGQGGNQPQHF.